These 9 T cell receptor beta chains share one sample of origin, sequenced in a study of T cells in Graves' hyperthyroidism and ophthalmopathy. Amplified TCR beta CDR3 regions came from RNA transcripts. First-round RT-PCR with HTBI primers amplified the TCR CDR3 region. TCRdb passed the multiplex PCR reads through MiXCR, listing each CDR3 protein once. Of roughly 500,000 distinct CDR3 sequences in the sample, over 45% are singletons; the top ten hold roughly 45%. Sequencing used peripheral blood or thyroid tissue (not recorded which). Source of these receptors: an adult woman with Graves' disease, either hyperthyroidism or ophthalmopathy (not recorded which).

There are many counts of this clonotype. The V gene is TRBV24-1, the J gene TRBJ1-2; tentative D call: TRBD1 (6 bases). The CDR3 runs 14 residues. CDR1 and CDR2 (germline): KGHDR, SFDVKD. Trimming took off 5 bases at V and 0 bases at J, with 9 bases between the two ends. CDR3 coding DNA: TGTGCCACCAGTGCGACAGGTCCTAACTATGGCTACACCTTC. It is translated as CATSATGPNYGYTF.

This clonotype was observed a handful of times. The CDR3 DNA is TGTGCCAGCAGCTCGACGGACCCCTATGGCTACACCTTC. Translation: CASSSTDPYGYTF. This rearrangement joins TRBV7-9 to TRBJ1-2; D remains ambiguous. The CDR3 loop spans 13 amino acids. The germline gives CDR1 SEHNR, CDR2 FQNEAQ (reference sequence). V was trimmed by 4 bases and J by 4 bases, leaving 10 bases between them.

This clonotype was found many times. The V and J genes are TRBV24-1 and TRBJ2-2; D is undetermined. V lost 5 bases and J 7 bases, leaving 10 bases between the germline ends. In germline, CDR1 is KGHDR, CDR2 SFDVKD. There are 13 residues in the CDR3. The CDR3 loop is CATSVQVNGELFF. The CDR3 DNA is TGTGCCACCAGTGTCCAGGTTAACGGGGAGCTGTTTTTT.

This clonotype showed up many times. The rearrangement joins TRBV29-1 to TRBJ2-7, with D hard to call. Trimming left V 7 bases short and J 2 bases short, with 21 bases between. CDR3 length: 15 residues. CDR1 is SQVTM, CDR2 ANQGSEA, per germline. CDR3 sequence reads: CSALGWEGRPYEQYF. The DNA for the CDR3 is TGCAGCGCTCTTGGATGGGAAGGGCGCCCCTACGAGCAGTACTTC.

The V gene is TRBV15, the J gene TRBJ2-7; D possibly uses TRBD1 or TRBD2 (5 bases each). The CDR3 spans 11 residues. The V and J ends lost 8 bases and 6 bases respectively, with 11 bases between them. CDR1 is LNHNV and CDR2 is YYDKDF in the germline V gene (reference sequence). CDR3: CATGTAIEQYF. Here the CDR3 DNA reads TGTGCCACCGGGACGGCCATCGAGCAGTACTTC.

This sequence joins TRBV25-1 and TRBJ1-1; TRBD1 might be the D (5 bases). V dropped 0 bases and J dropped 1 base, with 9 bases sitting between them. The CDR3 contains 15 residues. Germline V gene sequence: CDR1 MGHDK, CDR2 SYGVNS. DNA for the CDR3: TGTGCCAGCAGTGAATACGAAGGGGCGAACACTGAAGCTTTCTTT. Protein sequence: CASSEYEGANTEAFF.

This clonotype was observed many times. The rearrangement links TRBV29-1 to TRBJ1-1; a weak D match, TRBD1 (6 bases). V shed 4 bases and J shed 10 bases, with 13 bases lying between them. This CDR3 contains 11 residues. CDR1 SQVTM and CDR2 ANQGSEA come from the germline V gene. The CDR3 coding sequence is TGCAGCGTTGGGGGGCGATCGGTAGCTTTCTTT. Translated: CSVGGRSVAFF.

This chain connects TRBV24-1 to TRBJ1-5, with a weak D call TRBD1 (5 bases). The V end was cut by 5 bases, the J end by 3 bases, with 10 bases between. This CDR3 is built from 14 residues. The germline V gene has CDR1 KGHDR and CDR2 SFDVKD. The CDR3 DNA reads TGTGCCACCAGTGTCCGGGGGGACAATCAGCCCCAGCATTTT. This codes for CATSVRGDNQPQHF.

This clonotype was counted between two and nine times. The chain links TRBV15 to TRBJ2-7, with D perhaps matching TRBD2 (5 bases). CDR1 and CDR2 (germline): LNHNV, YYDKDF (reference sequence). V lost 3 bases and J 3 bases, leaving 9 bases between the germline ends. The CDR3 runs 13 residues. DNA for the CDR3: TGTGCCACCAGCAGGGGTGGACTCTACGAGCAGTACTTC. It translates to CATSRGGLYEQYF.